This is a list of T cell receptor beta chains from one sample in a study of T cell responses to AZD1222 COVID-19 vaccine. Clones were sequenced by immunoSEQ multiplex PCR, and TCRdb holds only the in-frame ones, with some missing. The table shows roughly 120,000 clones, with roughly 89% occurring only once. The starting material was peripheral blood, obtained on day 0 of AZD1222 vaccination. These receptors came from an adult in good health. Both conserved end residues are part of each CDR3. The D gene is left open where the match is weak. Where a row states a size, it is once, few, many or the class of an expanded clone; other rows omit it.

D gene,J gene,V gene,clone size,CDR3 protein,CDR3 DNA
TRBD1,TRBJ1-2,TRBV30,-,CAWSVVTGSEYGYTF,TGTGCCTGGAGTGTGGTGACAGGGTCGGAGTATGGCTACACCTTC
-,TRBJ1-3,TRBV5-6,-,CASRPGSSGNTIYF,TGTGCCAGCAGGCCAGGGTCCAGTGGAAACACCATATATTTT
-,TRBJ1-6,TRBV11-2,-,CASSLSGGAGDRSPLHF,TGTGCCAGCAGCTTATCCGGTGGGGCAGGGGATCGTTCACCCCTCCACTTT
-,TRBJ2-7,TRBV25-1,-,CASSPWGQGGYEQYF,TGTGCCAGCTCCCCCTGGGGCCAGGGGGGTTACGAGCAGTACTTC
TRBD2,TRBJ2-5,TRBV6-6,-,CASTPLAGGGQETQYF,TGTGCCAGCACCCCTCTAGCGGGAGGAGGCCAAGAGACCCAGTACTTC
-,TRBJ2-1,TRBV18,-,CASSPVATGYNEQFF,TGTGCCAGCTCACCGGTAGCAACAGGCTACAATGAGCAGTTCTTC
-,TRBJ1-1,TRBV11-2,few,CASSLGGAGMNTEAFF,TGTGCCAGCAGCTTGGGGGGCGCCGGGATGAACACTGAAGCTTTCTTT
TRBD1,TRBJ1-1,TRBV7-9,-,CASSSLGQTGNTEAFF,TGTGCCAGCAGCTCCCTGGGACAGACAGGAAACACTGAAGCTTTCTTT
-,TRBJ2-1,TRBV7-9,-,CASRTGTTQGNEQFF,TGTGCCAGCAGGACGGGGACAACGCAGGGCAATGAGCAGTTCTTC
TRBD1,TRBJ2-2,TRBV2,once,CASSRQGSVAGELFF,TGTGCCAGCAGTAGACAGGGTTCAGTGGCCGGGGAGCTGTTTTTT
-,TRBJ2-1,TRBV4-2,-,CASSHRPTTSSYNEQFF,TGTGCCAGCAGCCATAGGCCTACCACAAGCTCCTACAATGAGCAGTTCTTC
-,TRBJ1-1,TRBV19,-,CASSIGTGLTEAFF,TGTGCCAGTAGTATAGGAACTGGGCTAACTGAAGCTTTCTTT
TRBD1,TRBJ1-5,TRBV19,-,CATNRDRNQPQHF,TGTGCCACCAACCGGGACAGAAATCAGCCCCAGCATTTT
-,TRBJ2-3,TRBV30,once,CAWSPGEGTQYF,TGTGCCTGGAGCCCAGGGGAGGGTACGCAGTATTTT
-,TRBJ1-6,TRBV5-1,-,CASSYYTVAMDNTNSPLHF,TGCGCCAGCAGCTATTACACCGTCGCCATGGACAACACTAATTCACCCCTCCACTTT
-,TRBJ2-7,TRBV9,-,CASSGDPAPSYEQYF,TGTGCCAGCAGCGGCGACCCGGCCCCTTCCTACGAGCAGTACTTC
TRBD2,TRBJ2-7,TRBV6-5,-,CASISPSGRYEQYF,TGTGCCAGCATTTCCCCTAGCGGGAGGTACGAGCAGTACTTC
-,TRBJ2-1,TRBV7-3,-,CASSLGTNEQFF,TGTGCCAGCAGCTTAGGGACCAATGAGCAGTTCTTC
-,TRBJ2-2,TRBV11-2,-,CASSERGAGELFF,TGTGCCAGCAGCGAGAGAGGAGCCGGGGAGCTGTTTTTT
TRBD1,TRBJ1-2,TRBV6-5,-,CASTGQGHGYTF,TGTGCCAGCACGGGACAGGGTCACGGCTACACCTTC